The entry that follows covers one TCR beta chain sequence. This clonotype came up many times. Its specific antigen is unknown. Nothing much larger sits one base from this clone, and base qualities are not available. In this study, sorted CD4+ and CD8+ T cells from the blood of healthy subjects and of severe aplastic anemia patients had their TCR repertoires deep-sequenced. Ficoll-Paque density gradient centrifugation was used to isolate peripheral blood mononuclear cells. Before DNA was extracted, CD4+ and CD8+ T cells were sorted using either FACS or magnetic beads. This record comes from a study of CD8+CD57+ T cells in acquired aplastic anemia (dated by TCRdb to 2016 to 2019). With respect to the entire study: A mean of about 3.2 ug of DNA, ranging from about 0.2 to 27.4 ug, was extracted from sorted CD4+ and CD8+ cells. For healthy donor samples, the average read count was approximately 10 million for CD4+ cells and 11 million to 14 million for CD8+ cells. Here is what the overall study found, with its caveats: Between patients and healthy controls, no significant difference in CD8+ Simpson's diversity was found (P=0.060). Twenty-nine CD8+ CDR3 sequences were shared between patients and controls but appeared highly expressed in patients and within their immunodominant clones.

Genomic DNA served as template for TCR beta VDJ combination and CDR3 sequence profiling. An Illumina HiSeq 2000 was the platform used for TCR repertoire sequencing. The authors processed their data as follows. TRBV/TRBJ rearrangement plots, CDR3 size and DJ length profiles, and Simpson's diversity index were used to assess repertoires. The most abundant DNA sequence in the deep sequencing data was defined as the immunodominant clone. CDR3 amino acid sequences were screened for sharing across subjects and were compared with published repertoires and the VDJdb database. In-frame beta chains were kept once TCRdb had trimmed the public reads at Q25 with fastp and called clones with MiXCR. When rows share a CDR3 protein, they turn into one entry using the most common DNA and genes. The V and J calls were not made by the authors but by TCRdb's processing. In this sample the table shows 150,000 to 200,000 distinct CDR3 sequences, approximately 40% of which occur a single time. 1.1% of the sample comes from the top ten.

Sequencing was done on a sample of sorted CD4+, CD8+, or CD8+CD57+ T cells (not recorded which) from PBMCs. The clonotype comes from a human donor in good health.

Here is the DNA: TGCAGCGTTGAACGATTATTTTCAGCTAACCCCGCCGGCTACACCTTC. Protein translation: CSVERLFSANPAGYTF. Here the chain combines TRBV29-1 and TRBJ1-2; confidence is insufficient to name the D gene. The CDR3 covers 16 residues, taking in both the cysteine and the phenylalanine. The only DNA kept is the CDR3, 48 bases in frame from the first base. CDR1 SQVTM and CDR2 ANQGSEA are derived from the germline V gene. The V and J ends are trimmed by 2 bases and 8 bases, leaving 24 bases between them.